The 20 T cell receptor beta chains in this list originate from one sample, sequenced in a study of OX40 agonist ivuxolimab in advanced cancers. The assay was immunoSEQ multiplex PCR, and TCRdb's table has in-frame clones only and misses some. The sample records 20,000 to 25,000 clones, roughly nine tenths being singletons. The sample here was CD4+ or CD8+ T cells sorted from blood, taken in a trial of the OX40 agonist ivuxolimab. The receptor set was obtained from an adult with an advanced solid tumor such as melanoma, head and neck, liver or kidney cancer.

The rearrangement joins TRBV4-2 to TRBJ2-3; 7 bases are a match to TRBD1. Germline CDR1 reads LGHNA; CDR2 reads YNFKEQ. The CDR3 runs to 15 residues. Trimming cost V 4 bases and J 5 bases; bases outside gene matches: 9. CDR3 sequence reads: CASSRQGSVIDTQYF. CDR3 DNA: TGTGCCAGCAGCCGACAGGGCTCGGTTATAGATACGCAGTATTTT.

The chain has TRBV7-9 and TRBJ1-2; no reliable D call. Trimming pared 3 bases from V and 6 bases from J, leaving 11 bases between. CDR3 length: 13 amino acids. The V gene's germline CDR1 is SEHNR and CDR2 FQNEAQ (reference sequence). The CDR3 DNA reads as TGTGCCAGCAGCTTTGCACGGACCGATGGCTACACCTTC. Residues: CASSFARTDGYTF. Using reference TRBV7-9 and TRBJ1-2 for the parts outside the CDR3, the full variable domain is DTGVSQNPRHKITKRGQNVTFRCDPISEHNRLYWYRQTLGQGPEFLTYFQNEAQLEKSRLLSDRFSAERPKGSFSTLEIQRTEQGDSAMYLCASSFARTDGYTFGSGTRLTVV.

The rearrangement uses TRBV15 and TRBJ2-2; the match to TRBD1 covers 9 bases. The CDR3 contains 17 residues. Per the germline V gene, CDR1 is LNHNV and CDR2 is YYDKDF (reference sequence). V lost 4 bases and J lost 5; bases outside the gene matches: 11. CDR3: CATSTKNRGRGTGELFF. The CDR3 DNA is TGTGCCACCAGCACCAAAAACAGGGGGCGAGGGACCGGGGAGCTGTTTTTT.

V gene TRBV6-6 combines with J gene TRBJ2-5, with 9 positions matching TRBD1. The V and J ends lost 7 bases and 2 bases, in that order; junction bases with no gene match: 5. CDR3 length: 14 residues. CDR1 and CDR2 from the germline V gene are MNHNY and SVGAGI (reference sequence). The CDR3 protein is CASKDRGKQETQYF. DNA for the CDR3: TGTGCCAGCAAGGACAGGGGAAAACAAGAGACCCAGTACTTC.

This chain connects TRBV6-5 to TRBJ1-1; no firm D call. The CDR3 spans 14 residues. CDR1 is MNHEY, CDR2 SVGAGI, per germline. V lost 0 bases to trimming and J lost 4 bases, with 9 bases between them. CDR3 nucleotide sequence: TGTGCCAGCAGTTACTCACGGGGAAGCACTGAAGCTTTCTTT. It specifies CASSYSRGSTEAFF.

This clone occurred once. This chain's CDR3 is CASSLLSLAGVPETQYF. The DNA of the CDR3 is TGTGCCAGCAGTTTATTGAGCCTAGCGGGAGTTCCAGAGACCCAGTACTTC. This rearrangement joins TRBV27 to TRBJ2-5, with TRBD2 identical over 10 bases. V lost 1 base to trimming and J lost 4 bases; unmatched junction nucleotides: 9. The germline V gene has CDR1 MNHEY and CDR2 SMNVEV (reference sequence). CDR3 length: 17 residues.

The chain is built from TRBV30 and TRBJ2-6, with TRBD2 identical over 9 bases. Germline V gene lookup returns CDR1 GTSNPN and CDR2 SVGIG (reference sequence). The J segment lost 5 bases and the V segment lost 3 bases, leaving 11 bases of the junction unmatched. The CDR3 covers 17 residues. This CDR3 is CAWSPVSGGIRANVLTF. DNA of the CDR3: TGTGCCTGGAGCCCGGTGAGCGGGGGGATTAGGGCCAACGTCCTGACTTTC.

The CDR3 DNA follows: TGTGCCAGCAGCTTAGCGGGGGACAGGGGGCAGGAAGCTTTCTTT. It is translated as CASSLAGDRGQEAFF. The chain joins TRBV7-8 to TRBJ1-1; TRBD1 matches 12 bases. This CDR3 has 15 residues. Germline-derived CDR1 and CDR2 are SGHVS and FQNEAQ. V lost 0 bases and J lost 8; bases outside the gene matches: 4.

V is TRBV5-5 and J is TRBJ2-1; 10 bases match TRBD1. This CDR3 comprises 18 residues. The ends lost 0 bases at V and 6 bases at J; junction bases unmatched: 12. CDR1 is SGHKS and CDR2 is YYEKEE in the germline V gene (reference sequence). The CDR3 coding sequence is TGTGCCAGCAGCTTGGTTGCTTGGGACAGGGGAAGGGGCAATGAGCAGTTCTTC. This codes for CASSLVAWDRGRGNEQFF.

The chain has TRBV5-6 and TRBJ2-2; 7 bases match TRBD1. Germline assignment: CDR1 SGHDT and CDR2 YYEEEE. The CDR3 spans 16 residues. The junction had 7 bases not matched to a gene; V was cut back by 0 bases and J by 5 bases. CDR3 amino acids: CASSLAGQPSTGELFF. The CDR3 bases are TGTGCCAGCAGCTTGGCGGGACAGCCGAGTACCGGGGAGCTGTTTTTT. Complete variable domain (other parts from reference TRBV5-6 and TRBJ2-2): DAGVTQSPTHLIKTRGQQVTLRCSPKSGHDTVSWYQQALGQGPQFIFQYYEEEERQRGNFPDRFSGHQFPNYSSELNVNALLLGDSALYLCASSLAGQPSTGELFFGEGSRLTVL.

This clone came up a few times. V and J are TRBV4-1 and TRBJ2-2; tentatively, D is TRBD1 or TRBD2 (6 bases each). From germline, CDR1 is MGHRA and CDR2 YSYEKL. The CDR3 runs 15 residues. With 1 base removed from V and 5 bases from J, the gap between germline ends came to 11 bases. The CDR3 reads CASSQVGGRTGELFF. The CDR3 nucleotides read TGCGCCAGCAGCCAAGTGGGGGGCAGGACCGGGGAGCTGTTTTTT.

This clone was picked up one time. The rearrangement links TRBV4-3 to TRBJ2-7, with a tentative D call TRBD2 (6 bases). Germline CDR1 and CDR2: LGHNA and YSLEER. The CDR3 totals 17 residues. The V and J ends lost 0 bases and 2 bases respectively, with 17 bases between them. The CDR3 nucleotides are TGCGCCAGCAGCCAAGATAGGGGAGGCGGGACCCCCTACGAGCAGTACTTC. It specifies CASSQDRGGGTPYEQYF.

The V and J genes are TRBV6-5 and TRBJ1-1; D not certain. This CDR3 has 13 residues. Per the germline V gene, CDR1 is MNHEY and CDR2 is SVGAGI. The ends were cut back, 5 bases at V and 6 bases at J, with 13 bases in the middle. DNA of the CDR3: TGTGCCAGCAGTACAGAGGAACTGGCTGAAGCTTTCTTT. Amino acids: CASSTEELAEAFF.

The count of this clone is one. This sequence joins TRBV7-6 and TRBJ2-3; TRBD2 is a possible D gene (6 bases). The CDR3 consists of 16 residues. V lost 3 bases, J lost 2 bases, and 15 bases lay in between. Germline assignment: CDR1 SGHVS and CDR2 FNYEAQ. CDR3 in DNA: TGTGCCAGCAGCTTGGTTTTCGGGGGAGACACAGATACGCAGTATTTT. Residues: CASSLVFGGDTDTQYF.

The chain is built from TRBV6-4 and TRBJ1-2, with 8 nucleotides matching TRBD1. The V gene end was trimmed by 2 bases and the J gene end by 7 bases; junction bases not matched to a gene: 6. Germline assignment: CDR1 MRHNA and CDR2 SNTAGT. The CDR3 runs to 14 residues. CDR3 loop: CASSDGQGASGYTF. CDR3 nucleotide sequence: TGTGCCAGCAGTGACGGTCAGGGGGCGAGTGGCTACACCTTC.

The V and J genes are TRBV19 and TRBJ1-6, with D uncertain. The CDR3 length is 13 residues. Germline V CDR1 and CDR2: LNHDA, SQIVND (reference sequence). V lost 5 bases and J lost 6, with 8 bases in between. In DNA form, the CDR3 reads TGTGCCAGTAGTCTACAGACTAATTCACCCCTCCACTTT. Amino acid sequence: CASSLQTNSPLHF.

In nucleotides, the CDR3 is TGTGCCAGCCGGGACAGTTACTCCTACGAGCAGTACTTC. Its translation: CASRDSYSYEQYF. The chain couples TRBV6-5 to TRBJ2-7; TRBD1 agrees at 7 bases. Per germline, CDR1 MNHEY and CDR2 SVGAGI. The CDR3 has 13 residues. Trimming cost V 8 bases and J 0 bases; bases outside gene matches: 4.

Concerning this clone: The same CDR3 can be traced to other DNA sequences in this sample. V is TRBV19 and J is TRBJ2-7; D gene ambiguous. Germline V gives CDR1 LNHDA, CDR2 SQIVND (reference sequence). V dropped 3 bases and J dropped 0 bases, with 9 bases sitting between them. This CDR3 comprises 14 residues. In nucleotides, the CDR3 is TGTGCCAGTAGTATTGTGGGTAGCTCCTACGAGCAGTACTTC. It translates to CASSIVGSSYEQYF.

This chain connects TRBV5-6 to TRBJ1-6, with 10 bases fitting TRBD1. The germline V gene has CDR1 SGHDT and CDR2 YYEEEE. The V segment lost 0 bases and the J segment 6 bases; nucleotides outside the gene matches: 0. The CDR3 sequence is 15 residues long. The CDR3 DNA follows: TGTGCCAGCAGCTTGGGGGACAGGGGTAATTCACCCCTCCACTTT. Translated, it gives CASSLGDRGNSPLHF.

The V and J genes are TRBV7-8 and TRBJ2-1; 13 bases agree with TRBD2. CDR1 is SGHVS and CDR2 is FQNEAQ in the germline V gene. The CDR3 length is 15 residues. Germline trimming cut 5 bases from V and 6 bases from J; bases unmatched to any gene: 4. Here the CDR3 DNA reads TGTGCCAGCAGCCCGACTAGCGGGAGGTTCAATGAGCAGTTCTTC. Translation gives CASSPTSGRFNEQFF. Full variable domain (outside the CDR3, taken from reference TRBV7-8 and TRBJ2-1): GAGVSQSPRYKVAKRGQDVALRCDPISGHVSLFWYQQALGQGPEFLTYFQNEAQLDKSGLPSDRFFAERPEGSVSTLKIQRTQQEDSAVYLCASSPTSGRFNEQFFGPGTRLTVL.